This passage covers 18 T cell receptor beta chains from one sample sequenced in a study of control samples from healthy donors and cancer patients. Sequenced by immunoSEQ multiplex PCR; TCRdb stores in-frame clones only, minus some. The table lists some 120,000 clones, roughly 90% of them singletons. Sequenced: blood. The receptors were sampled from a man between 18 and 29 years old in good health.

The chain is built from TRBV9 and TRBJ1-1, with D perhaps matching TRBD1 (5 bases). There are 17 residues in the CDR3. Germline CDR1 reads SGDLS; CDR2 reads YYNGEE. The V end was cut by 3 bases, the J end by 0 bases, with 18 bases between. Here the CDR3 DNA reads TGTGCCAGCAGCGAGCCGCTAGGAGGGGTCATGAACACTGAAGCTTTCTTT. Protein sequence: CASSEPLGGVMNTEAFF.

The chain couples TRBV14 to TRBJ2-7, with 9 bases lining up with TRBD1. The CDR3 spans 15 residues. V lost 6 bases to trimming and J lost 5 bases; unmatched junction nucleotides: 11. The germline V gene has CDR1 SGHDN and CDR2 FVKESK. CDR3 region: CASRRAGTGRHEQYF. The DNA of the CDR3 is TGTGCCAGCAGACGTGCCGGGACAGGGAGACACGAGCAGTACTTC.

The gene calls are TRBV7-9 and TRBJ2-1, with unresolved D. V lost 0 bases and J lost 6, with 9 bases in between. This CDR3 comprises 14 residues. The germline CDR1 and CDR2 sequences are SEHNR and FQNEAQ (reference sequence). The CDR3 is CASSLAGTANEQFF. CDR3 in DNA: TGTGCCAGCAGCTTAGCAGGCACAGCCAATGAGCAGTTCTTC.

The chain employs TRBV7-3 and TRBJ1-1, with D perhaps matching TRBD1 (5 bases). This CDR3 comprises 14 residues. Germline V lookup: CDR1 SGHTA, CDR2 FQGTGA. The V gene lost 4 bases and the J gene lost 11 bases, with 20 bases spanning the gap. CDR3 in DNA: TGTGCCAGCAGCTCTACCTCCAGGCCCGAGGGGGCTTTCTTT. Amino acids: CASSSTSRPEGAFF.

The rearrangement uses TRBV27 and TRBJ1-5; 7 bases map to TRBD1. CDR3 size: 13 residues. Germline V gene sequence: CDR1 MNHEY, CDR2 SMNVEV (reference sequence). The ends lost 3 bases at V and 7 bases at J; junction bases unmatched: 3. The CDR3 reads CASSFQGGQPQHF. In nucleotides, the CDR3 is TGTGCCAGCAGTTTCCAGGGGGGGCAGCCCCAGCATTTT.

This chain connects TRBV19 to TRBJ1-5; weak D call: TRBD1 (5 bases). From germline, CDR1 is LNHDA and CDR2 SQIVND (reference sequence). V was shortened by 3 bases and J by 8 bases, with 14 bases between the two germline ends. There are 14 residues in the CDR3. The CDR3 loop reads CASSIWDGGKPQHF. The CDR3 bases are TGTGCCAGTAGTATCTGGGACGGAGGGAAGCCCCAGCATTTT.

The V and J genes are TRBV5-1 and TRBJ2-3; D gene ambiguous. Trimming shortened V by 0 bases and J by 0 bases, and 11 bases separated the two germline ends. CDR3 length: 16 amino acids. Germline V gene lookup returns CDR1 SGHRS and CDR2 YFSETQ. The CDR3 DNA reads TGCGCCAGCAGCTTGGCGACGCCCCTTAGCACAGATACGCAGTATTTT. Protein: CASSLATPLSTDTQYF.

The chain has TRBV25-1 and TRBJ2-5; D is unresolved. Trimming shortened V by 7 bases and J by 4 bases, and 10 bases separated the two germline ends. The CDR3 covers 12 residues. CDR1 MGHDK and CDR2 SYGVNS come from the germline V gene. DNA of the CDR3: TGTGCCAGCACTGGCTCGGGAGAGACCCAGTACTTC. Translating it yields CASTGSGETQYF.

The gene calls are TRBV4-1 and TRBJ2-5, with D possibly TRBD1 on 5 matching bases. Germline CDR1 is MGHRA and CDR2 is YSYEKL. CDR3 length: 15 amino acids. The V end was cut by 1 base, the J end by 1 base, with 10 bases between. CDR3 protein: CASSQAQQGQETQYF. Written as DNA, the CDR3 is TGCGCCAGCAGCCAAGCTCAGCAGGGCCAAGAGACCCAGTACTTC.

CDR3 in DNA: TGTGCCAGTAGTATCCGCGCAGGGGGTTCGACCGGGGAGCTGTTTTTT. It specifies CASSIRAGGSTGELFF. The genes are TRBV19 and TRBJ2-2; 7 bases align to TRBD1. From germline, CDR1 is LNHDA and CDR2 SQIVND (reference sequence). This CDR3 comprises 16 residues. V dropped 3 bases and J dropped 5; count of bases not matched to a gene: 9.

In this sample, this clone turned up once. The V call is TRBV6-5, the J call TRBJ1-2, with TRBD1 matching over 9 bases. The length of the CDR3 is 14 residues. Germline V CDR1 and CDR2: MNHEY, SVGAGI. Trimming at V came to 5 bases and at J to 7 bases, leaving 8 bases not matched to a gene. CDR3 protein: CASSILQGAPGYTF. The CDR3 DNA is TGTGCCAGCAGTATCCTACAGGGGGCCCCTGGCTACACCTTC.

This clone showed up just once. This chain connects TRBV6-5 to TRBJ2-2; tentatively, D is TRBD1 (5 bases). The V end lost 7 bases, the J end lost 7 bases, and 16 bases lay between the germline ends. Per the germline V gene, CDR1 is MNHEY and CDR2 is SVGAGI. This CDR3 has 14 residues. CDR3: CASTTGPTGGELFF. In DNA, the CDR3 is TGTGCCAGCACTACAGGCCCGACCGGCGGGGAGCTGTTTTTT.

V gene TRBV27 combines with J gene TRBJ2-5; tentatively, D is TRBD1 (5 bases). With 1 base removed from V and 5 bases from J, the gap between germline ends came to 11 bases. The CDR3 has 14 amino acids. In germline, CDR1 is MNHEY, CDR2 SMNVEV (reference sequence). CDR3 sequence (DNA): TGTGCCAGCAGTTTATATTCAGGGCTGGAGACCCAGTACTTC. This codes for CASSLYSGLETQYF.

The CDR3 loop reads CASSIFAGRRYADTQYF. The CDR3 nucleotides are TGTGCCAGTAGTATCTTTGCAGGACGAAGATACGCAGATACGCAGTATTTT. This chain uses TRBV19 with TRBJ2-3; D gene unclear. CDR1 LNHDA and CDR2 SQIVND come from the germline V gene (reference sequence). The CDR3 extends over 17 amino acids. Trimming removed 3 bases at V and 4 bases at J, with 20 bases between.

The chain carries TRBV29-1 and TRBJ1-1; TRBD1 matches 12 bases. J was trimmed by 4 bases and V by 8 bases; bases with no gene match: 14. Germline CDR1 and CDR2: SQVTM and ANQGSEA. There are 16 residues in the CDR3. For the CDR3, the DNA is TGCAGCATAAAAATCCCCGGGACAGGGGGCCCCACTGAAGCTTTCTTT. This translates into CSIKIPGTGGPTEAFF.

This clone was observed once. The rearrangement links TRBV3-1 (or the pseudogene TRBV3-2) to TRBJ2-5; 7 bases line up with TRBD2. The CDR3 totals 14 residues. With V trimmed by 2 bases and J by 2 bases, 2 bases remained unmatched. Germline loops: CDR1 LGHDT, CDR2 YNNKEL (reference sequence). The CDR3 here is CASSQLLAQETQYF. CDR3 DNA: TGTGCCAGCAGCCAATTACTAGCGCAAGAGACCCAGTACTTC.

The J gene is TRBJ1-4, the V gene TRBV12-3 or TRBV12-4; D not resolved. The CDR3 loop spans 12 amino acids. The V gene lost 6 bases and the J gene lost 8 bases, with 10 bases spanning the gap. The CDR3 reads CASSPRGEKLFF. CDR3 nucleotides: TGTGCCAGCAGCCCCCGGGGAGAAAAACTGTTTTTT.

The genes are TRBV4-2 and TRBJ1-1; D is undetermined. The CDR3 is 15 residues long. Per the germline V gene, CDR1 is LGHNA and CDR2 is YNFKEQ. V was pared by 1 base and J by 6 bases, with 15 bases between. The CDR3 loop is CASSQVEDNSAEAFF. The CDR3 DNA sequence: TGTGCCAGCAGCCAAGTCGAGGATAATTCCGCTGAAGCTTTCTTT.